This TCR beta chain derives from a study of blood T cell repertoires in COVID-19. Profiling relied on immunoSEQ multiplex PCR, and the TCRdb table lists in-frame clones only, not all of them. The sample carries about 220,000 clones, approximately 90% recorded once. The CDR3 extends over 15 amino acids. CDR1 and CDR2 from the germline V gene are LNHDA and SQIVND (reference sequence). V gave up 10 bases and J gave up 0 bases, with 16 bases separating them. Material for sequencing was PBMCs or T cells enriched from blood (not recorded which). The genes are TRBV19 and TRBJ2-1; weak D call: TRBD2 (7 bases). The clonotype was recovered from a woman aged 18 to 35 in a cohort exposed to, infected with or recovered from COVID-19 (not recorded which). The CDR3 reads CATGTSGGSYNEQFF. The CDR3 bases are TGTGCCACGGGGACATCGGGAGGCTCCTACAATGAGCAGTTCTTC.